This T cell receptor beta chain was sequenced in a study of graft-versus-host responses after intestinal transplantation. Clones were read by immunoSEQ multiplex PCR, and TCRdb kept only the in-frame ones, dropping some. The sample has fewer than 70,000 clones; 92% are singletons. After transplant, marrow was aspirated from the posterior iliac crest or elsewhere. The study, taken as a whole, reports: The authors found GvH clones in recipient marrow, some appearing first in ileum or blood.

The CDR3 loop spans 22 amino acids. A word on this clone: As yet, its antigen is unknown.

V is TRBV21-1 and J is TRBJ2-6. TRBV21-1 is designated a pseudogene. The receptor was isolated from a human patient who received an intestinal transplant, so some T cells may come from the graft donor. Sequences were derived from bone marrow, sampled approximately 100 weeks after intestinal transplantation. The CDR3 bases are TGTGCCAGCAGCAAGTTTTCGACGGGCAGGCCACCGATGTACTCTGGGGCCAACGTCCTGACTTTC. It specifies CASSKFSTGRPPMYSGANVLTF.